A selection of T cell receptor beta chains follows, all from one sample in a study of blood T cell repertoires in COVID-19. Method: immunoSEQ multiplex PCR; TCRdb's copy keeps in-frame clones and lacks some. The sample has just under 60,000 clones; 65% to 80% are singletons. The specimen was peripheral blood. These receptors were obtained from a human donor in a cohort sampled during active COVID-19. The CDR3 runs from the conserved cysteine through the conserved F or W. D genes are given only for firm matches. A row's size may be missing; if present it is once, few, many or a size class.

clone size: NA
V gene: TRBV7-8
D gene: NA
J gene: TRBJ1-1
CDR3 DNA: TGTGCCAGCGTCCTGGGGAGTATGAACACTGAAGCTTTCTTT
CDR3 protein: CASVLGSMNTEAFF

clone size: few
V gene: TRBV7-9
D gene: NA
J gene: TRBJ1-3
CDR3 DNA: TGTGCCAGCAGCTTAGTAACGGGGGTTACTGGAAACACCATATATTTT
CDR3 protein: CASSLVTGVTGNTIYF

clone size: NA
V gene: TRBV28
D gene: TRBD1
J gene: TRBJ2-6
CDR3 DNA: TGTGCCAGCAGTTCACCGGGACAGTACTCTGGGGCCAACGTCCTGACTTTC
CDR3 protein: CASSSPGQYSGANVLTF

clone size: NA
V gene: TRBV9
D gene: TRBD1
J gene: TRBJ1-2
CDR3 DNA: TGTGCCAGCAGCACCCGGGACAGGCCTGGTGGCTACACCTTC
CDR3 protein: CASSTRDRPGGYTF

clone size: NA
V gene: TRBV28
D gene: TRBD2
J gene: TRBJ2-7
CDR3 DNA: TGTGCCAGCAGCGCCGGGACTAGCTGGTACGAGCAGTACTTC
CDR3 protein: CASSAGTSWYEQYF

clone size: NA
V gene: TRBV19
D gene: TRBD1
J gene: TRBJ1-1
CDR3 DNA: TGTGCCAGTAAGATATACCAGGGACAGGGGAACACTGAAGCTTTCTTT
CDR3 protein: CASKIYQGQGNTEAFF

clone size: NA
V gene: TRBV3-1/TRBV3-2
D gene: NA
J gene: TRBJ2-3
CDR3 DNA: TGTGCCAGCAGCCCCCGCGCAGGGGGACTCACAGATACGCAGTATTTT
CDR3 protein: CASSPRAGGLTDTQYF

clone size: NA
V gene: TRBV6-5
D gene: TRBD2
J gene: TRBJ2-1
CDR3 DNA: TGTGCCAGCAGTTCCGGGACTAGTACCTACAATGAGCAGTTCTTC
CDR3 protein: CASSSGTSTYNEQFF

clone size: NA
V gene: TRBV24-1
D gene: TRBD1
J gene: TRBJ1-5
CDR3 DNA: TGTGCCACCCGCGGGACAGGGGTTGGCAATCAGCCCCAGCATTTT
CDR3 protein: CATRGTGVGNQPQHF

clone size: once
V gene: TRBV6-2/TRBV6-3
D gene: TRBD2
J gene: TRBJ2-1
CDR3 DNA: TGTGCCAGCAGCTCTCGGCTAGCGGCCTCCTACAATGAGCAGTTCTTC
CDR3 protein: CASSSRLAASYNEQFF

clone size: NA
V gene: TRBV11-3
D gene: NA
J gene: TRBJ2-1
CDR3 DNA: TGTGCCAGCAGCTTAGCGGAGAGAAGGGAGCAGTTCTTC
CDR3 protein: CASSLAERREQFF

clone size: NA
V gene: TRBV11-3
D gene: TRBD2
J gene: TRBJ2-1
CDR3 DNA: TGTGCCAGCAGCTTACAAGGACTAGCGGGAGGCCTCAATGAGCAGTTCTTC
CDR3 protein: CASSLQGLAGGLNEQFF

clone size: few
V gene: TRBV4-3
D gene: TRBD1
J gene: TRBJ2-7
CDR3 DNA: TGCGCCAGCAGCCAAGATGCTCAATGGGACAGGGTCTACGAGCAGTACTTC
CDR3 protein: CASSQDAQWDRVYEQYF

clone size: once
V gene: TRBV25-1
D gene: NA
J gene: TRBJ1-2
CDR3 DNA: TGTGCCAGCAGTACGACAGGACCCTTTCATAACTATGGCTACACCTTC
CDR3 protein: CASSTTGPFHNYGYTF

clone size: NA
V gene: TRBV7-9
D gene: NA
J gene: TRBJ2-3
CDR3 DNA: TGTGCCAGCAGCAAAACTCGAACCCATTCCACAGATACGCAGTATTTT
CDR3 protein: CASSKTRTHSTDTQYF

clone size: NA
V gene: TRBV27
D gene: TRBD2
J gene: TRBJ2-4
CDR3 DNA: TGTGCCAGCATGGGAGGGAGGGTTGCCAAAAACATTCAGTACTTC
CDR3 protein: CASMGGRVAKNIQYF

clone size: few
V gene: TRBV7-9
D gene: TRBD2
J gene: TRBJ2-3
CDR3 DNA: TGTGCCAGCAGCTTAGCCGAGTGGTGGGAGGGCCGCCCAGATACGCAGTATTTT
CDR3 protein: CASSLAEWWEGRPDTQYF

clone size: NA
V gene: TRBV7-8
D gene: TRBD2
J gene: TRBJ2-5
CDR3 DNA: TGTGCCAGCAGCTTAGCGATAGGACTAGAAGGAGAGACCCAGTACTTC
CDR3 protein: CASSLAIGLEGETQYF

clone size: NA
V gene: TRBV19
D gene: TRBD1
J gene: TRBJ1-5
CDR3 DNA: TGTGCCAGTAGTATAAATCCTCGGGGACAGGGTTTTCTTCAGCCCCAGCATTTT
CDR3 protein: CASSINPRGQGFLQPQHF

clone size: NA
V gene: TRBV2
D gene: TRBD2
J gene: TRBJ2-3
CDR3 DNA: TGTGCCAGCAGGTTGTTAGCGGGAGGGGGCCCAGATACGCAGTATTTT
CDR3 protein: CASRLLAGGGPDTQYF

clone size: NA
V gene: TRBV2
D gene: TRBD2
J gene: TRBJ2-5
CDR3 DNA: TGTGCCAGCATGAGGGGCCTTACGGGAGGGGAAATAGAGACCCAGTACTTC
CDR3 protein: CASMRGLTGGEIETQYF

clone size: few
V gene: TRBV19
D gene: TRBD1
J gene: TRBJ2-7
CDR3 DNA: TGTGCCAGTAGTGTCACCCGGGACAGGGGAGGTGAGCAGTACTTC
CDR3 protein: CASSVTRDRGGEQYF

clone size: NA
V gene: TRBV7-2
D gene: TRBD2
J gene: TRBJ2-3
CDR3 DNA: TGTGCCAGCAGTGAACTAGCGGGAAGGGCAGATACGCAGTATTTT
CDR3 protein: CASSELAGRADTQYF

clone size: NA
V gene: TRBV5-1
D gene: NA
J gene: TRBJ1-1
CDR3 DNA: TGCGCCAGCAGCTCACGCTCGGGTCGGGACACTGAAGCTTTCTTT
CDR3 protein: CASSSRSGRDTEAFF

clone size: many
V gene: TRBV6-4
D gene: NA
J gene: TRBJ2-1
CDR3 DNA: TGTGCCAGCAGTGAGTCGCTAGCTAATAGCGATGAGCAGTTCTTC
CDR3 protein: CASSESLANSDEQFF

clone size: NA
V gene: TRBV5-4
D gene: NA
J gene: TRBJ2-2
CDR3 DNA: TGTGCCAGCAGAACCGAGGAGCCCGGGGAGCTGTTTTTT
CDR3 protein: CASRTEEPGELFF

clone size: NA
V gene: TRBV5-4
D gene: NA
J gene: TRBJ2-7
CDR3 DNA: TGTGCCAGCAGCTTGGGACACTCCTACGAGCAGTACTTC
CDR3 protein: CASSLGHSYEQYF

clone size: NA
V gene: TRBV28
D gene: TRBD2
J gene: TRBJ2-5
CDR3 DNA: TGTGCCAGCAGTTCCCTAGCGGGAGGGCCTGTAGAGACCCAGTACTTC
CDR3 protein: CASSSLAGGPVETQYF

clone size: NA
V gene: TRBV3-1/TRBV3-2
D gene: NA
J gene: TRBJ2-3
CDR3 DNA: TGTGCCAGCAGCCAAACCGGGACTGCCACAGATACGCAGTATTTT
CDR3 protein: CASSQTGTATDTQYF

clone size: NA
V gene: TRBV9
D gene: NA
J gene: TRBJ1-3
CDR3 DNA: TGTGCCAGCAGCGCCCTGCCGGGGACTTTGGGTGGAAACACCATATATTTT
CDR3 protein: CASSALPGTLGGNTIYF

clone size: NA
V gene: TRBV9
D gene: NA
J gene: TRBJ2-1
CDR3 DNA: TGTGCCAGCAGCGTAGTTTCGGGAGGGGGCGCGATAAGCAATGAGCAGTTCTTC
CDR3 protein: CASSVVSGGGAISNEQFF

clone size: NA
V gene: TRBV19
D gene: NA
J gene: TRBJ1-5
CDR3 DNA: TGTGCCAGTACCACCGTAGGGGCTAGTCAGCCCCAGCATTTT
CDR3 protein: CASTTVGASQPQHF

clone size: NA
V gene: TRBV19
D gene: NA
J gene: TRBJ2-6
CDR3 DNA: TGTGCCAGTAGTACCCGGAGGTCTGGGGCCAACGTCCTGACTTTC
CDR3 protein: CASSTRRSGANVLTF

clone size: NA
V gene: TRBV5-1
D gene: NA
J gene: TRBJ1-2
CDR3 DNA: TGCGCCAGCAGCTTGAGGGGCAACTTGAATGGCTACACCTTC
CDR3 protein: CASSLRGNLNGYTF

clone size: NA
V gene: TRBV9
D gene: TRBD2
J gene: TRBJ2-1
CDR3 DNA: TGTGCCAGCAGCCAGGGCGGCCTAGCGGGAGGGGGTGAGCAGTTCTTC
CDR3 protein: CASSQGGLAGGGEQFF

clone size: NA
V gene: TRBV6-4
D gene: NA
J gene: TRBJ2-5
CDR3 DNA: TGTGCCAGCAGTCTCCGCCGGGAGTTGAGGGAGACCCAGTACTTC
CDR3 protein: CASSLRRELRETQYF

clone size: few
V gene: TRBV6-2/TRBV6-3
D gene: NA
J gene: TRBJ1-1
CDR3 DNA: TGTGCCAGCAGTCCGCGAGAGAACACTGAAGCTTTCTTT
CDR3 protein: CASSPRENTEAFF

clone size: NA
V gene: TRBV3-1/TRBV3-2
D gene: NA
J gene: TRBJ1-4
CDR3 DNA: TGTGCCAGCGGGGGGATAGAACTGTTTTTT
CDR3 protein: CASGGIELFF

clone size: NA
V gene: TRBV5-4
D gene: TRBD1
J gene: TRBJ2-1
CDR3 DNA: TGTGCCAGCAGCTTGGGGGACAGGGTTAGTGAGCAGTTCTTC
CDR3 protein: CASSLGDRVSEQFF

clone size: NA
V gene: TRBV14
D gene: TRBD1
J gene: TRBJ1-2
CDR3 DNA: TGTGCCAGCAGTACACGGGGACAGGGGGCTGTCTATGGCTACACCTTC
CDR3 protein: CASSTRGQGAVYGYTF

clone size: NA
V gene: TRBV5-6
D gene: TRBD1
J gene: TRBJ2-7
CDR3 DNA: TGTGCCAGCAGCTTGGTAGGACAGGGATCGTACGAGCAGTACTTC
CDR3 protein: CASSLVGQGSYEQYF

clone size: NA
V gene: TRBV4-3
D gene: NA
J gene: TRBJ1-1
CDR3 DNA: TGCGCCAGCAGCCAAGAGGGCTTCTCGAACACTGAAGCTTTCTTT
CDR3 protein: CASSQEGFSNTEAFF

clone size: NA
V gene: TRBV10-1
D gene: NA
J gene: TRBJ2-2
CDR3 DNA: TGCGCCAGCAGTGAAATGAGCGGGGAGCTGTTTTTT
CDR3 protein: CASSEMSGELFF

clone size: NA
V gene: TRBV28
D gene: TRBD2
J gene: TRBJ2-2
CDR3 DNA: TGTGCCAGCAGTTTAATGCTAGCGGGCGAAACCGGGGAGCTGTTTTTT
CDR3 protein: CASSLMLAGETGELFF

clone size: few
V gene: TRBV6-2/TRBV6-3
D gene: NA
J gene: TRBJ2-7
CDR3 DNA: TGTGCCAGCAGCGACAGTTACGAGCAGTACTTC
CDR3 protein: CASSDSYEQYF

clone size: NA
V gene: TRBV14
D gene: NA
J gene: TRBJ2-3
CDR3 DNA: TGTGCCAGCAGCAGGGGGGGTACTCGTGGAGATACGCAGTATTTT
CDR3 protein: CASSRGGTRGDTQYF

clone size: NA
V gene: TRBV30
D gene: TRBD1
J gene: TRBJ1-1
CDR3 DNA: TGTGCCTGGGACAGGGCTTCTAACACTGAAGCTTTCTTT
CDR3 protein: CAWDRASNTEAFF

clone size: NA
V gene: TRBV19
D gene: TRBD1
J gene: TRBJ2-5
CDR3 DNA: TGTGCCAGTAGTATTAATCAGGGGGCCTCACAAGAGACCCAGTACTTC
CDR3 protein: CASSINQGASQETQYF

clone size: NA
V gene: TRBV28
D gene: TRBD2
J gene: TRBJ2-5
CDR3 DNA: TGTGCCAGCAGCTCGTGGACTAGCAGTGAGACCCAGTACTTC
CDR3 protein: CASSSWTSSETQYF

clone size: NA
V gene: TRBV7-2
D gene: TRBD2
J gene: TRBJ2-7
CDR3 DNA: TGTGCCAGCACCCGGGGGGAGGGCCTCTACGAGCAGTACTTC
CDR3 protein: CASTRGEGLYEQYF

clone size: once
V gene: TRBV2
D gene: NA
J gene: TRBJ1-2
CDR3 DNA: TGTGCCAGCAGTGAGTGGAGGGGCTACACCTTC
CDR3 protein: CASSEWRGYTF

clone size: NA
V gene: TRBV5-4
D gene: TRBD1
J gene: TRBJ1-1
CDR3 DNA: TGTGCCAGCAGCCTAGGACAGGACCGGGCTGAAGCTTTCTTT
CDR3 protein: CASSLGQDRAEAFF

clone size: NA
V gene: TRBV28
D gene: TRBD2
J gene: TRBJ2-1
CDR3 DNA: TGTGCCAGCAGTTTTCTAGCGGGGTTCAATGAGCAGTTCTTC
CDR3 protein: CASSFLAGFNEQFF

clone size: NA
V gene: TRBV11-2
D gene: NA
J gene: TRBJ1-5
CDR3 DNA: TGTGCCAGCAGCTTAGAGGGCGCGCCCCAGCATTTT
CDR3 protein: CASSLEGAPQHF

clone size: NA
V gene: TRBV20-1
D gene: NA
J gene: TRBJ1-1
CDR3 DNA: TGCAGTGCTTCGGGGGGACCTGGGGCTTTCTTT
CDR3 protein: CSASGGPGAFF

clone size: NA
V gene: TRBV14
D gene: NA
J gene: TRBJ1-5
CDR3 DNA: TGTGCCAGCAGCCAAGTTTCCAGGGGTAGCAATCAGCCCCAGCATTTT
CDR3 protein: CASSQVSRGSNQPQHF

clone size: NA
V gene: TRBV7-9
D gene: TRBD2
J gene: TRBJ2-5
CDR3 DNA: TGTGCCAGCAGCTTAGGGGGGACTAGCGGGACCTCGCAAGAGACCCAGTACTTC
CDR3 protein: CASSLGGTSGTSQETQYF

clone size: NA
V gene: TRBV28
D gene: TRBD2
J gene: TRBJ2-7
CDR3 DNA: TGTGCCAGCAGTTTGGGGTATTCGGGGACTACCTACGAGCAGTACTTC
CDR3 protein: CASSLGYSGTTYEQYF

clone size: NA
V gene: TRBV30
D gene: TRBD2
J gene: TRBJ2-5
CDR3 DNA: TGTGCCTGGAGGACAACCGGGACTAGCGGGGGGGGGACCCAGTACTTC
CDR3 protein: CAWRTTGTSGGGTQYF